This T cell receptor beta chain was sequenced in a study of T-cell memory formation after mild COVID-19. TCRdb recomputed calls from the 5' RACE reads with MiXCR, one row per CDR3 protein. This table has about 560,000 distinct CDR3 sequences, 15% to 20% appearing once. CDR3 length: 13 residues. The V gene's germline CDR1 is SGHDT and CDR2 YYEEEE. The V gene end was trimmed by 4 bases and the J gene end by 7 bases; junction bases not matched to a gene: 4. Study outcomes and limitations: Memory cells collected pre-infection included some clones that later responded, suggesting cross-reactive memory joined.

This clonotype was seen a few times. Its antigen remains unknown. This chain connects TRBV5-6 to TRBJ1-4; 7 nucleotides line up with TRBD1. The material sequenced was PBMCs or a T cell subset sorted from them (not recorded which). This receptor was obtained from an adult woman who had mild COVID-19 (a few samples of this study predate the infection). Cell type and time point are not known. In nucleotides, the CDR3 is TGTGCCAGCAGCCCTGGACAGGCTGAAAAACTGTTTTTT. It codes for CASSPGQAEKLFF.